Given below is one T cell receptor beta chain in context. This CDR3 is built from 14 residues. The ends were cut back, 0 bases at V and 6 bases at J, with 9 bases in the middle. CDR1 and CDR2 (germline): LGHNA, YSLEER. Original handling: Scientists estimated how many nucleated cells there were by amplifying reference gene primers. The repertoire was sequenced with immunoSEQ multiplex PCR; TCRdb's copy has only in-frame clones and lacks some. V and J calls and clone size come straight from that table; D and trimming were deduced from the DNA. The data hold some 180,000 clones, with 84% observed a single time. This entry is derived from a study of blood T cell repertoires in COVID-19. Background on the study: Material from acute and convalescent COVID-19 was sourced from the United States, Italy and Spain.

The source material was PBMCs or T cells enriched from blood (not recorded which). The chain carries TRBV4-3 and TRBJ1-5; tentatively, D is TRBD1 (6 bases). The receptor comes from a woman aged 25-40 years who had been exposed to COVID-19. The CDR3 reads CASSQDRGAQPQHF. The DNA for the CDR3 is TGCGCCAGCAGCCAAGATCGGGGGGCTCAGCCCCAGCATTTT.